This T cell receptor beta chain was identified in a study of early T cells in non-severe SARS-CoV-2 infection. On the study more broadly: Sequencing of bulk RNA from unsorted whole blood was done, without chain pairing. Study-wide findings and caveats: The VDJdb matching leaned toward anti-spike CD8 responses and overlooked private and CD4 specificities.

This clonotype was counted at least ten times. Antigen unknown. The CDR3 sequence is 15 residues long. The junction had 11 bases not matched to a gene; V was cut back by 5 bases and J by 7 bases. Germline V gene data show CDR1 as MNHEY and CDR2 as SVGEGT. Tagging with unique molecular identifiers was applied to individual cDNA molecules. TCRdb re-analysed the 5' RACE reads in MiXCR, keeping a single row per CDR3 protein. Of 30,000 to 45,000 distinct CDR3 sequences detected, around 6.1% appear once; the ten largest clones hold 20% to 30%. The sample comprised whole blood. The sequence came from an adult who was a healthcare worker with PCR-confirmed SARS-CoV-2 infection or an uninfected control (not recorded which). The chain has TRBV6-2 or TRBV6-3 and TRBJ1-2; 9 bases are a match to TRBD1. CDR3 DNA: TGTGCCAGCAGTCACGCCGGGACAGGGAGGCCTGGCTACACCTTC. It specifies CASSHAGTGRPGYTF.